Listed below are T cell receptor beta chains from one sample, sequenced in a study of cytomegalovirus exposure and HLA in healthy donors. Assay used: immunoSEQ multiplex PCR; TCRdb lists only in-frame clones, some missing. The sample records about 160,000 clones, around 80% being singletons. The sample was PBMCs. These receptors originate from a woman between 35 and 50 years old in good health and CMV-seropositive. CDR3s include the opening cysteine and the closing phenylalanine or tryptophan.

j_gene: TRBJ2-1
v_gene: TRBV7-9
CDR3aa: CSSSFQGTFYNEQFF

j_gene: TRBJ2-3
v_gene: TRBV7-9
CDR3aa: CSSSTGGPFTDTQYF

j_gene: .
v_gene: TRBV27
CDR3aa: CASSLLEGYEQYF

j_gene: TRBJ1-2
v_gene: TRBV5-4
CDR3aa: CASSRDSLYGYTF

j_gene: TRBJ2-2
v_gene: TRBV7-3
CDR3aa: CASSSRAGPVNTGELFF

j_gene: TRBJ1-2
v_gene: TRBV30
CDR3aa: CAWSVQGAASGYTF

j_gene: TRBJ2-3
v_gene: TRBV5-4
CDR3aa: CASSLRSAGAYSDTQYF

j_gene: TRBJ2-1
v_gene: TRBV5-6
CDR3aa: CASSKEPYEQFF

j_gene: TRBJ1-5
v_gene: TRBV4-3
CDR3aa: CASSQDPASNQPQHF

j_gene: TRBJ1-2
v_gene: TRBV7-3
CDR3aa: CASSPRGYGYTF

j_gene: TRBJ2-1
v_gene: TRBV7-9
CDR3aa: CASSLTASNEQFF

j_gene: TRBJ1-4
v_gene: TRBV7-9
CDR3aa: CSSSLTGGTNEKLFF

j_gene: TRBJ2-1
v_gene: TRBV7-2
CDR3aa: CASSLSVGSSNEQFF

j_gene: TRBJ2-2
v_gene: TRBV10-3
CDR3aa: CASREVTGELFF

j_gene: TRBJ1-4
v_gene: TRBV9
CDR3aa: CASSAEGGPNEKLFF

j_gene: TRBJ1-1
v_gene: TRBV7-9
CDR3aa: CASSLMGGGTEAFF

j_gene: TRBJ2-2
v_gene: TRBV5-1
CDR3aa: CASSRDRVGTGELFF

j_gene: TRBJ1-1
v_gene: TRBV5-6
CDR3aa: CASTTRGAVTEAFF

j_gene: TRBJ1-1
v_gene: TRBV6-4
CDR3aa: CASSAQGNTEAFF

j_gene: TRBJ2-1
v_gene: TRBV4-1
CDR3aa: CASSSTGTGANEQFF

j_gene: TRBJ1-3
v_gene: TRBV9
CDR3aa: CASSPHPGTGSGNTIYF

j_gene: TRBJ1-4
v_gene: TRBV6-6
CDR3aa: CASRTGTEQLFF

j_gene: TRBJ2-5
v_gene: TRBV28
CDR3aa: CAAEGPSGGLNF

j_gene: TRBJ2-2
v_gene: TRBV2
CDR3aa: CASSEVVDRVKPGELFF

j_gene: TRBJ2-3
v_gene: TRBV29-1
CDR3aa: CSVETSTDTQYF

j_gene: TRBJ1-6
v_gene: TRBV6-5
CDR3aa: CASRSQGAFVPLHF

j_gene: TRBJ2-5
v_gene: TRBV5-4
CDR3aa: CASSPQGETQYF

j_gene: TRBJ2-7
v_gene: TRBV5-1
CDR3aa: CASRKAGQGLTYEQYF

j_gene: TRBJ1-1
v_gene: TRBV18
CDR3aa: CASSPGGNRAEAFF

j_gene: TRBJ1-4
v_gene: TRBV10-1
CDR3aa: CARRKDFNEKLFF

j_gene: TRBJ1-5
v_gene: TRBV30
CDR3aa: CAWTRQGSNQPQHF

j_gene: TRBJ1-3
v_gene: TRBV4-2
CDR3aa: CASSQVGALNTIYF

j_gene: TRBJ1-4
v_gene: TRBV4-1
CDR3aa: CASSPRAHNEKLFF

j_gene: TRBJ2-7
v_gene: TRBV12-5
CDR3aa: CASGLDHRTGMGYEQYF

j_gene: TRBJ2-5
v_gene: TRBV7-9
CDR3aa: CASSFGLEETQYF

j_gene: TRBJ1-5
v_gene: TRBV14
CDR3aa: CASSPSYNQPQHF

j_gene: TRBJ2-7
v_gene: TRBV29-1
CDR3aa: CSVKDDRRYEQYF

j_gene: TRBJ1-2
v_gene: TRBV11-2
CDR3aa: CASSPLRDTPGYGYTF

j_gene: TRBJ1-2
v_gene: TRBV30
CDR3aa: CAWTRQGLVDGYTF

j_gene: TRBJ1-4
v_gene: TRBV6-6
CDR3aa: CASSYGDRDLEKLFF

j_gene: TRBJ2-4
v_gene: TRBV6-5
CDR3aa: CASKGASIQYF

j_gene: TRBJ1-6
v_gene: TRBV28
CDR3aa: CASSPVAQSNSPLHF

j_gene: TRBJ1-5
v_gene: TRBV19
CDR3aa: CASSIDRTGIAAQHF

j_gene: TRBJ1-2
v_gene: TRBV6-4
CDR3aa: CASSDSEGVYGYTF

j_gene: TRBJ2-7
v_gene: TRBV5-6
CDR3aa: CASSFSGTGGYEQYF

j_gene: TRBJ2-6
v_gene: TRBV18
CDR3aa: CASSPLRGGAGANVLTF

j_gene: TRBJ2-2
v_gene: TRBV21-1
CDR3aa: CASSKREKQGLIGELFF

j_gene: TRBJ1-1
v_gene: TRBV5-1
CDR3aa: CASSLAGEVAEAFF

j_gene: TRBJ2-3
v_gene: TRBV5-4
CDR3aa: CASSISLRDTQYF

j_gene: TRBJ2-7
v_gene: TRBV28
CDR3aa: CASSFRGSSYEQYF

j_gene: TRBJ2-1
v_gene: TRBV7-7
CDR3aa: CASSQQGSAKISSYNEQFF

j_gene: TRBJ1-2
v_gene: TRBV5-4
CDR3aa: CASGHFAANYGYTF

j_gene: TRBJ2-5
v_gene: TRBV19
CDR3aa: CASSILAGVQETQYF

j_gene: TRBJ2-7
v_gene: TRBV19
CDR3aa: CASRERGVGEQYF

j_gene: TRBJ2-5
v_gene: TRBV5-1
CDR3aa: CASSLAREKETQYF